This TCR beta chain originates from a study of blood T cell repertoires in COVID-19. Study-level information: Acute and convalescent COVID-19 samples came from the United States, Italy and Spain. In each case, the material was cDNA or gDNA derived from T cells, B-cell-depleted T cells, or PBMCs.

This clone has only one observation. In the original workflow: Amplification with reference gene primers provided the estimates of nucleated cell counts. Assay used: immunoSEQ multiplex PCR; TCRdb lists only in-frame clones, some missing. That table furnishes V, J and clone size, whereas the DNA furnished D and trimming. The sample has 100,000 to 130,000 clones, roughly 88% seen once. From germline, CDR1 is SNHLY and CDR2 FYNNEI. Trimming took 3 bases from V and 1 from J; bases not matched to a gene: 9. This CDR3 is 17 amino acids long. This TCR came from a man aged 50-60 years with active or convalescent COVID-19. This chain joins TRBV2 and TRBJ2-5; 9 bases line up with TRBD2. Sequencing was performed on peripheral blood. CDR3 in amino acids: CASSDFRLAAVQETQYF. CDR3 bases: TGTGCCAGCAGTGACTTCCGACTAGCGGCCGTCCAAGAGACCCAGTACTTC.